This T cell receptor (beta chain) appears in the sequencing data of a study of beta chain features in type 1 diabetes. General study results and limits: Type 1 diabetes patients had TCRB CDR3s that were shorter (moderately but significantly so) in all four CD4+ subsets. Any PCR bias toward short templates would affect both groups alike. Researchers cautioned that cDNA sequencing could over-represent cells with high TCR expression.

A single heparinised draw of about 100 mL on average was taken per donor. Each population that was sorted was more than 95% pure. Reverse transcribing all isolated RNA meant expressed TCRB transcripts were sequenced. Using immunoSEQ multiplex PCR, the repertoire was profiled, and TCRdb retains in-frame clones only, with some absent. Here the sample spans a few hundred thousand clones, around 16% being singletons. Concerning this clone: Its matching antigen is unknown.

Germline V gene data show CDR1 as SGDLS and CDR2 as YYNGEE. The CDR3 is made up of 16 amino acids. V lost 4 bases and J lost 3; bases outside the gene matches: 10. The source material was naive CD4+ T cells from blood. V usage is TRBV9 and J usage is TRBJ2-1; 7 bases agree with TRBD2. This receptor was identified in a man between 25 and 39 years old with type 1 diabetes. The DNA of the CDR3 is TGTGCCAGCAGCTCCCGGAGTAGCGGGCACTACAATGAGCAGTTCTTC. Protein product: CASSSRSSGHYNEQFF.